This passage covers 18 T cell receptor beta chains from one sample sequenced in a study of prognosis after radiotherapy for stage I lung cancer (dated by TCRdb to the early 2020s). Sequencer: Illumina HiSeq 3000. The TCR beta CDR3 region was amplified from genomic DNA by two rounds of multiplex PCR. The first PCR round used primers specific to each TRBV and TRBJ gene, with sequences filed in Chinese patent CN105087789A. In-frame beta chains were kept once TCRdb had trimmed the public reads at Q25 with fastp and called clones with MiXCR. Here each entry gathers all rows of one CDR3 protein and keeps the most common genes and DNA. Recorded for this sample are roughly 38,000 distinct CDR3 sequences; 24% of them occurred a single time. The ten top clones hold less than 30% of the sample. The sample was PBMCs, taken before or after stereotactic body radiation therapy (not recorded which). The receptors come from a donor of 50 years or more with non-small cell lung cancer.

This clonotype was detected ten times or more. The chain has TRBV30 and TRBJ1-1; no clear D. The CDR3 has 14 residues. Trimming pared 4 bases from V and 1 base from J, leaving 13 bases between. Germline V gives CDR1 GTSNPN, CDR2 SVGIG (reference sequence). In nucleotides, the CDR3 is TGTGCCTGGAACCGGGGAAATGGGAACACTGAAGCTTTCTTT. Encoded protein: CAWNRGNGNTEAFF.

This rearrangement joins TRBV5-1 to TRBJ1-1; TRBD1 is a possible D gene (5 bases). Germline values: CDR1 SGHRS, CDR2 YFSETQ. The CDR3 has 16 residues. V gave up 3 bases and J gave up 5 bases, with 20 bases separating them. The CDR3 DNA reads as TGCGCCAGCAGCTCGGAGTGGGGGTACGGGGGGACTGAAGCTTTCTTT. Protein sequence: CASSSEWGYGGTEAFF. The variable domain in full, completed from reference TRBV5-1 and TRBJ1-1, reads KAGVTQTPRYLIKTRGQQVTLSCSPISGHRSVSWYQQTPGQGLQFLFEYFSETQRNKGNFPGRFSGRQFSNSRSEMNVSTLELGDSALYLCASSSEWGYGGTEAFFGQGTRLTVV.

About this clonotype itself: The junction departs from the called germline gene at one end, perhaps through a read error. The chain uses TRBV6-2 or TRBV6-3 and TRBJ2-3; tentative D call: TRBD1 (7 bases). Germline assignment: CDR1 MNHEY and CDR2 SVGEGT. This CDR3 spans 12 amino acids. The CDR3 DNA is TGTGCCGCGGGACAGTGGCTAGATACTCAGTATTTT. The encoded protein is CAAGQWLDTQYF.

In its sample, this clonotype was seen many times. The V call is TRBV29-1, the J call TRBJ2-5; D not resolved. CDR3 length: 13 residues. V shed 6 bases and J shed 4 bases, with 15 bases lying between them. The germline CDR1 and CDR2 sequences are SQVTM and ANQGSEA. The CDR3 region has the DNA TGCAGCGTGCCGGCAGCCGCGGCAGAGACCCAGTACTTC. The encoded protein is CSVPAAAAETQYF. The variable domain in full, completed from reference TRBV29-1 and TRBJ2-5, reads SAVISQKPSRDICQRGTSLTIQCQVDSQVTMMFWYRQQPGQSLTLIATANQGSEATYESGFVIDKFPISRPNLTFSTLTVSNMSPEDSSIYLCSVPAAAAETQYFGPGTRLLVL.

As to this clonotype: This likely reflects a read error, since a far larger clone is one base away. The chain joins TRBV6-2 or TRBV6-3 to TRBJ1-5; D is uncertain. Trimming stripped 10 bases from V and 3 bases from J, with 19 bases between. Germline V gene data show CDR1 as MNHEY and CDR2 as SVGEGT. This CDR3 is built from 15 residues. DNA of the CDR3: TGTGCCATCAAAGAATCCGCAGGACCCAATCAGCCCCAGCATTTT. Its protein is CAIKESAGPNQPQHF.

This clonotype occurred many times. The chain couples TRBV6-4 to TRBJ2-3; 10 bases are a match to TRBD1. Germline CDR1 MRHNA, CDR2 SNTAGT. This CDR3 has 15 amino acids. The V gene end was trimmed by 4 bases and the J gene end by 4 bases; junction bases not matched to a gene: 5. The CDR3 sequence is CASSAGQGVADTQYF. For the CDR3, the DNA is TGTGCCAGCAGTGCAGGACAGGGGGTCGCAGATACGCAGTATTTT.

This clonotype was seen at least ten times. CDR3: CSARDSGSYNEQFF. CDR3 coding DNA: TGCAGTGCTAGAGATTCAGGCTCCTACAATGAGCAGTTCTTC. This chain uses TRBV20-1 with TRBJ2-1; no definite D call. This CDR3 region has 14 residues. V was pared by 0 bases and J by 0 bases, with 6 bases between. Germline CDR1 is DFQATT and CDR2 is SNEGSKA (reference sequence).

This clonotype was seen ten or more times. A much bigger clone sits one base away, suggesting this may be a read error. Here the CDR3 reads CASTPGRGSYNEQFF. The CDR3 DNA sequence: TGTGCCAGCACACCGGGACGGGGGTCCTACAATGAGCAGTTCTTC. The rearrangement joins TRBV12-3 or TRBV12-4 to TRBJ2-1; weak D call: TRBD2 (6 bases). The CDR3 has 15 residues. Between the trimmed V and J ends, which lost 7 bases and 1 base, there was a span of 14 bases.

For this clonotype: A much larger clone differs from this one at a single base, so this may be a read error. The chain links TRBV20-1 to TRBJ1-1; maybe TRBD1 (6 bases). Germline lookup yields CDR1 DFQATT and CDR2 SNEGSKA (reference sequence). CDR3 length: 12 residues. Written as DNA, the CDR3 is TGCAGTGCCAGGACAGAGAACACTGAAGCTTTATTT. Residues: CSARTENTEALF.

This clonotype occurred many times. The chain uses TRBV18 and TRBJ2-7, with 11 bases identical to TRBD1. This CDR3 has 17 residues. Germline-derived CDR1 and CDR2 are KGHSH and LQKENI. The V gene end was trimmed by 4 bases and the J gene end by 0 bases; junction bases not matched to a gene: 8. CDR3 sequence (DNA): TGTGCCAGCTCACGGAACTCCGGGACAGGGGGCTCCTACGAGCAGTACTTC. Protein: CASSRNSGTGGSYEQYF.

This clonotype was seen ten or more times. The rearrangement links TRBV20-1 to TRBJ2-5; 8 nucleotides line up with TRBD2. The trim removed 3 bases at V and 4 bases at J, leaving 13 bases unmatched. Germline CDR1 and CDR2: DFQATT and SNEGSKA (reference sequence). This CDR3 has 16 residues. This CDR3 is CSARGGVSGRGETQYF. Written as DNA, the CDR3 is TGCAGTGCTAGGGGGGGAGTGAGCGGGAGAGGAGAGACCCAGTACTTC.

This clonotype has ten or more counts. V gene TRBV5-1 combines with J gene TRBJ2-7; D might be TRBD2 (6 bases). Trimming left V 3 bases short and J 3 bases short, with 16 bases between. The germline V gene encodes CDR1 SGHRS and CDR2 YFSETQ. The CDR3 sequence is 15 residues long. The CDR3 DNA follows: TGCGCCAGCAGCTACGGGACTGCCCGAGACTACGAGCAGTACTTC. Protein product: CASSYGTARDYEQYF.

This clonotype was recorded many times. The chain recombines TRBV7-2 with TRBJ2-3; 8 positions match TRBD2. The CDR3 length is 14 residues. Germline CDR1 and CDR2: SGHTA and FQGNSA. V lost 5 bases to trimming and J lost 6 bases; unmatched junction nucleotides: 7. The CDR3 DNA is TGTGCCAGCAGCCCGACTAGCGTCAGGGATACGCAGTATTTT. Its translation is CASSPTSVRDTQYF.

The sample holds many counts of this clonotype. V and J are TRBV19 and TRBJ2-2; D gene ambiguous. Germline V gene data show CDR1 as LNHDA and CDR2 as SQIVND (reference sequence). V lost 6 bases, J lost 7 bases, and 9 bases lay in between. The CDR3 length is 12 residues. CDR3 residues: CASRPTGGELFF. CDR3 DNA sequence: TGTGCCAGTAGACCGACTGGCGGGGAGCTGTTTTTT.

With regard to this clonotype: This clone may be a read error of a much larger clone one base away. V and J are TRBV6-1 and TRBJ2-7; no definite D call. The CDR3 covers 14 residues. CDR1 MNHNS and CDR2 SASEGT come from the germline V gene. The CDR3 DNA follows: TGTGCCAGCACCGCGGACCGATTGCCGAGTAAGCAGCACTTC. Encoded protein: CASTADRLPSKQHF.

Details on this clonotype: This may come from a read error, since a much larger clone is one base off. J is TRBJ2-5 and V is TRBV6-4; D unclear. The germline CDR1 and CDR2 sequences are MRHNA and SNTAGT. CDR3 length: 12 residues. V was clipped by 6 bases and J by 6 bases, with 11 bases between them. The CDR3 nucleotides read TGTGCCAGCAGGGCCCTGTTAAAGACCCAGTACTTC. This codes for CASRALLKTQYF.

This clonotype was recorded many times. In DNA, the CDR3 is TGTGCCACCCTCATGAGCGGCTCCTACAATGAGCAGTTCTTC. Amino acid sequence: CATLMSGSYNEQFF. This sequence joins TRBV6-2 or TRBV6-3 and TRBJ2-1, with D tentatively TRBD2 (5 bases). Germline V lookup: CDR1 MNHEY, CDR2 SVGEGT. The length of the CDR3 is 14 residues. V was clipped by 10 bases and J by 0 bases, with 13 bases between them.

The table lists this clonotype with many counts. The chain couples TRBV12-3 or TRBV12-4 to TRBJ1-2; no definite D call. Trimming stripped 3 bases from V and 4 bases from J, with 12 bases between. This CDR3 is 14 amino acids long. CDR3 loop: CASSFGTRSYGYTF. The CDR3 region has the DNA TGTGCCAGCAGTTTTGGTACCCGCAGCTATGGCTACACCTTC.